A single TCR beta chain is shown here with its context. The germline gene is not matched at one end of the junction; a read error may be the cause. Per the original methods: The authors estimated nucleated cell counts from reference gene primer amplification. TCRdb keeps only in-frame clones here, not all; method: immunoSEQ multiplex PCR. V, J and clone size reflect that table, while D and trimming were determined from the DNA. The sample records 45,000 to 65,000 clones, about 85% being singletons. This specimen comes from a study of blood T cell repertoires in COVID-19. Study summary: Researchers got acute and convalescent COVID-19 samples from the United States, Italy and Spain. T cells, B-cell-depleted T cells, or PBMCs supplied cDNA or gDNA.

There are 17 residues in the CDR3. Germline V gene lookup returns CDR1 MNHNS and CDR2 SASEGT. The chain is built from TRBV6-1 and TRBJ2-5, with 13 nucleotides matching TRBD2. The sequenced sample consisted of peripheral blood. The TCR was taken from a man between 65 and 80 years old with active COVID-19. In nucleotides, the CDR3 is TGTGCCAGCAGTAAAGCGACTAGCGGGGGGTACCAAGAGACCCAGTACTTC. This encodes CASSKATSGGYQETQYF.